This T cell receptor beta chain was profiled in a study of T cells in Graves' hyperthyroidism and ophthalmopathy. Amplified TCR beta CDR3 regions came from RNA transcripts. When the TCR CDR3 underwent first-round RT-PCR, the HTBI primer set was used. TCRdb re-called the multiplex PCR reads with MiXCR, one entry per CDR3 protein. The top ten clones hold less than 9% of a sample with hundreds of thousands of distinct CDR3 sequences, 45% of them seen once. Trimming shortened V by 3 bases and J by 3 bases, and 9 bases separated the two germline ends. There are 14 residues in the CDR3. The germline gives CDR1 LNHNV, CDR2 YYDKDF (reference sequence). In the case of this clonotype: Its antigen remains unknown.

Broader study findings: The model identified upcoming ophthalmopathy a median 6.5 months ahead of onset.

This sequence was found in an adult man with Graves' disease, either hyperthyroidism or ophthalmopathy (not recorded which). Input material: peripheral blood or thyroid tissue (not recorded which). The chain joins TRBV15 to TRBJ1-5, with a possible D match to TRBD1 (5 bases). The DNA of the CDR3 is TGTGCCACCAGCAGCTTAGGGGCCAATCAGCCCCAGCATTTT. It specifies CATSSLGANQPQHF. The entire variable domain, with the rest obtained from reference TRBV15 and TRBJ1-5, is as follows: DAMVIQNPRYQVTQFGKPVTLSCSQTLNHNVMYWYQQKSSQAPKLLFHYYDKDFNNEADTPDNFQSRRPNTSFCFLDIRSPGLGDTAMYLCATSSLGANQPQHFGDGTRLSIL.